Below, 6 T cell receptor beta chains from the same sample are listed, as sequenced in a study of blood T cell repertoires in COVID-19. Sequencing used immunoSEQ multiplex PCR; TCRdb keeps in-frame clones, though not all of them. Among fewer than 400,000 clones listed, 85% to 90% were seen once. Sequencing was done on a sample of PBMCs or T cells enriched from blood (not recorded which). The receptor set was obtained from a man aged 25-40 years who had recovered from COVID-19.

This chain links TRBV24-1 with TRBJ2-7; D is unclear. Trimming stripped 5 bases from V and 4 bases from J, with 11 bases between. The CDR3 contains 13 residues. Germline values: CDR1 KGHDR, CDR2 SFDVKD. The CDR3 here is CATSGAPSYEQYF. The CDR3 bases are TGTGCCACCAGTGGGGCCCCAAGTTACGAGCAGTACTTC.

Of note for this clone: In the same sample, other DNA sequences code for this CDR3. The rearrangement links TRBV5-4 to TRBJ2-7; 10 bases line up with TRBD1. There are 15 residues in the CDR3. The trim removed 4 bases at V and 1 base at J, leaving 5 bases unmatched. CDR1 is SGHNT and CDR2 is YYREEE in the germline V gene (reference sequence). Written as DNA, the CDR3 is TGTGCCAGCAGCCCGGGACAGGGGTCTTCCTACGAGCAGTACTTC. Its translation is CASSPGQGSSYEQYF.

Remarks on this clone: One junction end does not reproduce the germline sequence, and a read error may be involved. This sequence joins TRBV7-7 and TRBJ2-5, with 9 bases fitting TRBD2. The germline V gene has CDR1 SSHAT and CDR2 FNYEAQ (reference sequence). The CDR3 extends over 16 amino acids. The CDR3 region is CASSSASAGGPETQYF. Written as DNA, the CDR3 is TGTGCTAGCAGTTCCGCCTCGGCGGGGGGGCCAGAGACCCAGTACTTC.

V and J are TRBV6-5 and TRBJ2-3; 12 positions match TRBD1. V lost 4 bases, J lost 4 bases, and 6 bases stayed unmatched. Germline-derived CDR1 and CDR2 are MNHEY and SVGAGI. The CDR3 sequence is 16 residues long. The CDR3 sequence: CASSSSGQGASDTQYF. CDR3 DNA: TGTGCCAGCAGTTCGTCGGGACAGGGGGCCTCAGATACGCAGTATTTT.

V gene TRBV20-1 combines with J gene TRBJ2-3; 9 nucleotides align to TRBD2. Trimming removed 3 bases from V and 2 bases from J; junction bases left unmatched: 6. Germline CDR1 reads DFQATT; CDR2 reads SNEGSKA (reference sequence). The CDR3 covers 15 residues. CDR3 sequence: CSASRPSGTTDTQYF. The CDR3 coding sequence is TGCAGTGCTAGTAGGCCTAGCGGGACCACAGATACGCAGTATTTT.

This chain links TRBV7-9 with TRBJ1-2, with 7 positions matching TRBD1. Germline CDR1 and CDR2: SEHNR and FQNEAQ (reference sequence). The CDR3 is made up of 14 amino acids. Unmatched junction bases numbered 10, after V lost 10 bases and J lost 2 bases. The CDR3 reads CAIHAGGQNYGYTF. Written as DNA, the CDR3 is TGTGCCATTCACGCGGGGGGACAGAACTATGGCTACACCTTC.